This TCR beta chain was obtained from a study of long-term antiretroviral therapy in people with HIV (dated by TCRdb to about 2022). With respect to the entire study: The earliest samples were collected about a decade before the 2015 WHO recommendation for immediate ART, when ART was typically delayed until CD4 counts fell. The cohort contributed about 200 cryopreserved PBMC samples from about 31 adults with confirmed HIV infection, collected serially over a mean of 6 years (range 1-12). This retrospective serial study examined whether starting ART and sustained HIV suppression were associated with changes in the composition and diversity of the TRB repertoire in peripheral blood. Of the approximately 30 participants with HIV, about twelve were female. No cross-contamination during QIAcube processing turned up in test extractions that ran a monoclonal T-cell line alongside 25 to 35 polyclonal samples. The paper's findings and limits, for the study overall: At every time point, the repertoire was dominated by expanded TRB clones first identified before ART initiation, although this dominance fluctuated and, in many PLHIV, declined after ART. Starting ART was linked to a significant rise in TRB diversity, yet even after long-term ART the diversity remained significantly lower than in transplant donor controls. Inferences about post-ART repertoire changes are limited because no data were available on ART adherence, viral resistance or therapy changes. The samples span the years 2004 to 2017, and the ART regimens used at that time may not be as effective as current regimens. Owing to limited PBMC availability, only the TCR beta chain was sequenced, without alpha chain pairing. Because pre-ART samples had limited cell numbers, profiling was done on unsorted PBMC rather than on sorted CD4+ and CD8+ T cells. Narrower CDR3 length ranges were observed in HIV repertoires than in controls, and an antigen-experienced repertoire with only a slight naive shift after ART was suggested by the network structure.

According to the germline V gene, CDR1 reads SGHTA and CDR2 reads FQGNSA. V was cut back by 0 bases and J by 7 bases, leaving a gap of 15 bases between them. Including cysteine and phenylalanine, the CDR3 has 15 amino acids. The CDR3 DNA has 45 bases and is translated from base 1. To be included, a participant needed at least one PBMC sample from before ART initiation plus at least two post-ART samples. All participants with HIV were treated in the United States of America. Before DNA extraction, cryopreserved samples of 1-10 million PBMC were thawed and washed. At the time of the earliest PBMC sample, participants with HIV were aged between roughly 20 and 54 years. PBMC samples from each participant spanned 1-4 timepoints before ART initiation and 2-8 timepoints after ART initiation, with a median of 7 samples. Serial HIV viral load, CD4+ T-cell count, ART history and demographic data were obtained for every participant. Using a Qiagen kit on a QIAcube, genomic DNA was extracted from unsorted PBMC, with samples processed in batches of 12.

Points on this clone: The antigen it recognizes is unknown. Per-base quality was not reported, and no clone a single base away is much larger than it.

The immunoSEQ hsTCRB v3.0 assay was used at survey level resolution for TRB variable region sequencing. The target sequencing depth for TRB was about 40,000-55,000 T-cell genomes per sample. An Illumina MiSeq with a v3 150-cycle kit was used to sequence the pooled TRB libraries. The paper's data handling went like this. Analysis of repertoires was carried out in R inside a reproducible Nextflow workflow spanning QC, data transformation and analysis. LymphoSeq2, an R package for exploring AIRR-Seq data, was used to implement custom analyses. A handful of samples yielding fewer than 5000 total TRB sequences were excluded, leaving 188 analyzed HIV repertoires. Among the approximately 180 retained HIV repertoires, some 60 were collected before ART initiation and about 130 were collected after ART initiation. Repertoires were downsampled to 5000 TRB nucleotide sequences, with summary statistics averaged over 100 downsampling iterations. Only TRB sequences with CDR3 regions of at least seven amino acids were retained for analysis. A Shannon entropy-derived clonality score and the Gini coefficient were used to measure diversity. Repertoire networks linked the top 5000 CDR3 amino acid sequences whenever two sequences differed by an edit distance of one. For TRB CDR3 amino acid sequences, GLIPH2 was used to predict antigen specificity groups and MHC restriction. To flag known associations with CMV, EBV, HIV or tissue antigens, CDR3 amino acid sequences were compared against VDJdb and McPAS-TCR. Pre-ART, post-ART and control groups were compared with Wilcoxon signed-rank tests and Holm-Bonferroni correction. The table comes from immuneACCESS by way of TCRdb, which keeps in-frame sequences with V and J called. Part of the clones is missing from these tables; in studies checked, under half for an unresolved V gene and the rest for unknown reasons. The DNA was the basis for D and trimming; V, J and clone size are from that table. Here the sample has around 23,000 clones; roughly 80% occur a single time. The biggest ten clones account for around 10% of the sample.

The starting material was unsorted PBMCs, obtained 2.1 years after starting antiretroviral therapy. The chain was built from TRBV7-2 and TRBJ1-2, with TRBD1 tentatively as D gene (6 bases match). The source of this sequence is a young man with HIV. The CDR3 protein is CASSLAPRGRSGYTF. The base sequence is TGTGCCAGCAGCTTAGCCCCCAGGGGACGCAGTGGCTACACCTTC. The entire variable domain, with the stretches around the CDR3 drawn from the reference TRBV7-2 and TRBJ1-2 proteins, is GAGVSQSPSNKVTEKGKDVELRCDPISGHTALYWYRQSLGQGLEFLIYFQGNSAPDKSGLPSDRFSAERTGGSVSTLTIQRTQQEDSAVYLCASSLAPRGRSGYTFGSGTRLTVV.